This TCR beta chain came from a study of response to subunit inactivated influenza vaccine. This CDR3 region has 12 residues. From germline, CDR1 is SQVTM and CDR2 ANQGSEA. Between the trimmed V and J ends, which lost 7 bases and 6 bases, there was a span of 16 bases. TCRdb re-derived calls from the RT-PCR reads in MiXCR, one entry per CDR3 protein. The data show approximately 730,000 distinct CDR3 sequences, approximately 15% seen once. About this clonotype itself: The antigen is unknown.

Broader study findings: Few new T cells, the authors suggested, are recruited by each seasonal influenza vaccination.

The TCR originated in a man in his fifties who received an inactivated influenza vaccine. The sample consisted of PBMCs from blood, taken less than 15 days before vaccination. The chain recombines TRBV29-1 with TRBJ2-7; the D gene is possibly TRBD2 (6 bases). The CDR3 loop is CSAGTRRGEQYF. The CDR3 bases are TGCAGCGCTGGGACTCGGCGGGGCGAGCAGTACTTC.